The clone carrying this TCR beta chain was counted only a few times. Its target is not known. Everyone who donated was a healthy Caucasian. This record belongs to a study of identical twins. Trimming took off 7 bases at V and 7 bases at J, with 20 bases between the two ends. The V gene's germline CDR1 is DFQATT and CDR2 SNEGSKA (reference sequence). The CDR3 has 14 residues. Study-wide findings and caveats: Alpha sequences out of frame and shared by twins had excess low generation probability. Less excess twin sharing appeared in beta out-of-frame sequences. Analyses of zero insertions could be partly confounded by invariant MAIT and iNKT cells.

In TCRdb, the 5' RACE reads were re-called with MiXCR into one record per CDR3 protein. The sample has about 200,000 distinct CDR3 sequences; 9.4% are singletons. The chain couples TRBV20-1 to TRBJ2-1; TRBD1 or TRBD2 may be the D gene (5 bases each). The sequencing sample was made of memory (CD45RO+) T cells sorted from blood. The receptor was isolated from a woman between 18 and 29 years old in good health. The CDR3 DNA reads TGCAGTGGGAAAACATTTGGGACGGCTAATGAGCAGTTCTTC. Its translation is CSGKTFGTANEQFF.